This TCR beta chain was sequenced in a study of beta chain features in type 1 diabetes. General study points: Shortening that was moderate but significant affected the TCRB CDR3s of Type 1 diabetes patients in all four CD4+ subsets.

CDR1 is GTSNPN, CDR2 SVGIG, per germline (reference sequence). CDR3 size: 15 residues. Germline trimming cut 3 bases from V and 7 bases from J; bases unmatched to any gene: 8. Comment on this clone: The antigen remains undetermined.

Expressed TCRB transcripts got sequenced, as all isolated RNA was reverse transcribed. The method was immunoSEQ multiplex PCR; TCRdb's version includes in-frame clones alone and lacks a portion of them. Altogether 250,000 or so clones are present, 25% to 30% being singletons, with the ten largest covering 3% to 4%. Blood was drawn once from each donor into heparinised tubes. The draws averaged approximately 110 mL. The chain carries TRBV30 and TRBJ2-7; 14 bases line up with TRBD2. The origin of this receptor is a man aged 30 to 45 in good health. Sequencing was carried out using central memory CD4+ T cells from blood. The CDR3, as DNA: TGTGCCTGGAGAAAGACTAGCGGGAGGGCGGGGGAGCAGTACTTC. It specifies CAWRKTSGRAGEQYF.